This T cell receptor beta chain was observed in a study of regulatory T cells in long-lasting Graves disease. Study-wide context: Over 5 years of antithyroid drugs plus positive TSH receptor antibodies defined persistent Graves' disease. Study conclusions and caveats: Thyroid tissue was not sampled; only peripheral blood was.

Time point described: persistent/refractory GD, antithyroid drugs over 5 years with positive TRAb. From PBMCs, RNA was extracted and then used to make the TCR library. This clonotype was recorded at least ten times. Its antigen is as yet unknown. To make TCR beta libraries, researchers used iRepertoire HTBI primers and Arm-PCR of CDR3 regions. TCRdb called the multiplex PCR reads again in MiXCR, with one record for every CDR3 protein. The top ten hold 14% of the sample, which has 350,000 to 500,000 distinct CDR3 sequences, approximately 22% seen once. The CDR3 covers 14 residues. From germline, CDR1 is MNHEY and CDR2 SMNVEV (reference sequence). The V and J ends lost 6 bases and 5 bases, in that order; junction bases with no gene match: 5.

The sequences come from peripheral blood mononuclear cells (PBMCs), collected when the disease was refractory, from a patient treated with antithyroid drugs. The genes are TRBV27 and TRBJ1-5; 9 positions match TRBD1. This TCR derives from a female donor with Graves disease. The CDR3 loop is CASSIGQGYQPQHF. The CDR3 nucleotides are TGTGCCAGCAGCATAGGACAGGGGTATCAGCCCCAGCATTTT.